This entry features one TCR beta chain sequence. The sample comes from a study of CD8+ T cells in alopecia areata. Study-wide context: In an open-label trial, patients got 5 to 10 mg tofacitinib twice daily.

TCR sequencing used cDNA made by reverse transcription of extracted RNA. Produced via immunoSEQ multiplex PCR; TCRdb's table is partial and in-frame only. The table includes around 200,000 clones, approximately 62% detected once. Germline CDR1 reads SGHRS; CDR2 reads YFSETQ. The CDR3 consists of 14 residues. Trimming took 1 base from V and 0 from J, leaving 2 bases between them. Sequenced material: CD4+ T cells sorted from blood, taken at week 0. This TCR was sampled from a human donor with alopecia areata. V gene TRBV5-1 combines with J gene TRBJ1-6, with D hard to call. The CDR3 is CASSLSSYNSPLHF. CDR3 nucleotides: TGCGCCAGCAGCTTGAGCTCCTATAATTCACCCCTCCACTTT.